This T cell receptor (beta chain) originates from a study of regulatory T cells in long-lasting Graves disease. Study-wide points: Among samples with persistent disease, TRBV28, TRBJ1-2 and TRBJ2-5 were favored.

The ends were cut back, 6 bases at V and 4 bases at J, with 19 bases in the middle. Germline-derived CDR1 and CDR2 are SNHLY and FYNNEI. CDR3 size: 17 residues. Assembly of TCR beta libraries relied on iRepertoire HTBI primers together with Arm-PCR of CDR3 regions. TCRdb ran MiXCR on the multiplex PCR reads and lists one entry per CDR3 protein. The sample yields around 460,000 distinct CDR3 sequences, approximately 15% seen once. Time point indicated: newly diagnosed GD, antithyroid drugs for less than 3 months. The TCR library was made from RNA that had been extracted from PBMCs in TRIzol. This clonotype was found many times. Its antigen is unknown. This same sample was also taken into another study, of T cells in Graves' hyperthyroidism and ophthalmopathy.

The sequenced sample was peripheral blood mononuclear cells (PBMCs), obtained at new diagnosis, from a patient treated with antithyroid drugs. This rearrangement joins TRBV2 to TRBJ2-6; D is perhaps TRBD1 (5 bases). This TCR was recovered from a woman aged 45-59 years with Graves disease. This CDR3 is CASSPGPPGNGANVLTF. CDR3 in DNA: TGTGCCAGCAGCCCAGGGCCTCCAGGGAACGGGGCCAACGTCCTGACTTTC. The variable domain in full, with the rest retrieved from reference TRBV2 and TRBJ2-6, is EPEVTQTPSHQVTQMGQEVILRCVPISNHLYFYWYRQILGQKVEFLVSFYNNEISEKSEIFDDQFSVERPDGSNFTLKIRSTKLEDSAMYFCASSPGPPGNGANVLTFGAGSRLTVL.